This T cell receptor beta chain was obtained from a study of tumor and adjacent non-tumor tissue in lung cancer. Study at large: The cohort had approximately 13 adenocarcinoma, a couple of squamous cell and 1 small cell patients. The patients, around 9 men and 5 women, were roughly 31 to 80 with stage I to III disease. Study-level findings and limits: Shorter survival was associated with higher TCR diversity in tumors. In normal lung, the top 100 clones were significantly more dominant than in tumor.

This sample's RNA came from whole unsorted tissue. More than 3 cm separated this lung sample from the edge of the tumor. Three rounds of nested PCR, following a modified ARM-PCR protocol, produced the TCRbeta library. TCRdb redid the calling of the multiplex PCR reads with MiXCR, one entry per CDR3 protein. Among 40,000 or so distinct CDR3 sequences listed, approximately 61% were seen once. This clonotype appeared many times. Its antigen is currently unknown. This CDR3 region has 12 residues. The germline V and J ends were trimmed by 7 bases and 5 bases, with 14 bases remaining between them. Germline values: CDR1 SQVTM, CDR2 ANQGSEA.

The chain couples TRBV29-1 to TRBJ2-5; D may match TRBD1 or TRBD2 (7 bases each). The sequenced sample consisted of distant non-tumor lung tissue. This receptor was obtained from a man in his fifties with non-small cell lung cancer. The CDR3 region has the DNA TGCAGCGGCCTGGGAGGGGGCGAGACCCAGTACTTC. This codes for CSGLGGGETQYF.